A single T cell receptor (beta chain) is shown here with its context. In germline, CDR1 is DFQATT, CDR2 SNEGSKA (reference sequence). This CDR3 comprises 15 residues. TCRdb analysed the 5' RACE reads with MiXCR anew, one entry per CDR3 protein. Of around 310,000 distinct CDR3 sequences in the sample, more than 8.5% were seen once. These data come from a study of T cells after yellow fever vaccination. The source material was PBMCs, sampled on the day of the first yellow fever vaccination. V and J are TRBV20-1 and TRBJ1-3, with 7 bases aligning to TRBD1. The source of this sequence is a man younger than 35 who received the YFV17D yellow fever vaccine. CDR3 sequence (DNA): TGCGGATGCGAGTGGGTCAGGGGGTCTGGAAACACCATATATTTT. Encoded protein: CGCEWVRGSGNTIYF.